This T cell receptor (beta chain) was sequenced for a study of shared clonotypes between healthy human individuals (dated by TCRdb to the early 2020s). General notes on the study: The cohort included a few men and a couple of women between 18 and 49 years of age. For each donor, three plates each were used for CD4 naive and CD4 memory, two plates were used for CD8 naive, and one plate was used for CD8 memory. The study deeply sequenced blood TCR repertoires of five healthy adults to estimate repertoire size and the extent of clonotype sharing between individuals. Different laboratories and diverse techniques were used to prepare libraries and sequence TCR repertoires, to increase sequencing depth and limit assay-specific biases. Each donor's leukapheresis produced roughly between roughly 0.85 and 10 billion PBMCs.

TCR CDR3 regions were amplified from genomic DNA by multiplex PCR using the deep immunoSEQ assay. Genomic DNA extracted from each cell subset was distributed evenly over all wells of several immunoSEQ 96-well plates, and each plate served as one replicate. Each replicate PCR for sorted subsets received approximately 200 ng genomic DNA, equal to roughly 29,000 T cell genomes. The purified libraries were quantified using a Qubit 3.0 fluorometer, sized with a Bioanalyzer 2100, and then quantified again using the KAPA Library Quantification kit. Every immunoSEQ 96-well plate was sequenced on a separate single-read 150-cycle Illumina NextSeq 550 flow cell. On the study's bioinformatics: Because the immunoSEQ output included only junctional sequences and no quality scores, the filtering could not be the same as the filtering used for full-length reads. To assign V/J genes and CDR3, sequences were annotated using PyIR, a Python wrapper for IgBLAST v1.9, with IMGT germline references. Reads were removed for weak V/J assignments (E-value above 1e-6), missing CDR3, stop codons, out-of-frame junctions, or ambiguous translated residues. V3J clonotypes were defined as sequences sharing an identical inferred V gene, J gene, and CDR3 amino acid sequence. To compute the percentage overlap between repertoires, the number of shared unique clonotypes was divided by the size of the smaller repertoire. RTK rarefaction, the Chao1 estimator, and Recon v2.1 estimates of unobserved clonotypes were used to assess repertoire richness. Generation probabilities were computed with OLGA for all TCRbeta clonotypes obtained by the gDNA method from several donors. The clones in this table, taken by TCRdb from immuneACCESS, are in-frame only. Not every clone is retained; where verified, under half of the shortfall comes from an unresolved V gene, and the cause of the rest is unknown. V and J calls and clone size follow that table, whereas D and trimming were derived from the DNA. Across this sample there are some 2,000,000 clones, with roughly 95% seen only once. The biggest ten clones account for roughly 0.13% of the sample.

Healthy HIV-negative adults with no recently reported acute infections or vaccinations were included as donors. Only Caucasian adults living in Nashville, Tennessee, USA were represented among the donors. CD4+ T cells were enriched by magnetic negative selection, after which naive cells were positively selected on CD45RA and the negative fraction was taken as the memory subset. After blood collection by leukapheresis, PBMCs were isolated using Ficoll-Histopaque density gradient centrifugation and then cryopreserved in the vapor phase of liquid nitrogen. Analytical flow cytometry was used to check the purity and quantity of each magnetically sorted T cell population. Genomic DNA was isolated from every sorted fraction and measured by UV absorbance on a Nanodrop 2000c. A note on this clone: It has no known antigen specificity. Per-base quality was not reported, and no clone a single base away is much larger than it. At the DNA level, this CDR3 is encoded by other sequences in the same sample as well.

V is cut by 0 bases and J by 5 bases, and the space between the germline ends is 5 bases. Inclusive of the bounding cysteine and phenylalanine, the CDR3 is 12 residues long. The retained sequence is limited to the CDR3, 36 bases, with the frame set at the first base. Via the germline V gene, CDR1 is SGHRS and CDR2 YFSETQ. The paper as a whole reports these results and caveats: Even with the large sequencing depth, rarefaction of the sorted-subset datasets indicated that sequencing was incomplete. Sampling was limited to blood, and TCR repertoires in tissue likely differ from TCR repertoires in blood. Approximately 5% of naive CD4, around 3.6% of naive CD8, roughly 2.4% of memory CD4, and more than 0.35% of memory CD8 clonotypes were shared across several donors. Pairwise subsampling indicated that sequencing depth was expected to affect the degree of clonotype sharing among donors. Higher generation probabilities were observed for clonotypes shared by all four sorted-subset donors than for non-shared clonotypes. Because the study included a small number of donors, the genetic and exposure-history diversity represented was limited. Estimated clonotype richness was generally larger for naive than for memory subsets.

The chain joins TRBV5-1 to TRBJ2-5, with no reliable assignment of the D segment. The receptor comes from a man between 18 and 35 years old in good health. Sequencing input: naive CD4+ T cells sorted from blood. Read against the paper, the sample's cell subset or site label means: CD45RA+ positively selected. CDR3 reads: CASSLAFETQYF. The bases are TGCGCCAGCAGCTTGGCCTTTGAGACCCAGTACTTC.